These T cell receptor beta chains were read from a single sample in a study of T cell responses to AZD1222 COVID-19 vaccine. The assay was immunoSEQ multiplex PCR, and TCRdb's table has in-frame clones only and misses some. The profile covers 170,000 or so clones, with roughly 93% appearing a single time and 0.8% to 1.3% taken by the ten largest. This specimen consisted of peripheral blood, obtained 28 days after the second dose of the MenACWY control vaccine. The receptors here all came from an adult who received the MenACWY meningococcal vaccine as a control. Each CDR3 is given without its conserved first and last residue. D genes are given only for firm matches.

cdr3_aa: ASSRKAGAVYGYT
j_call: TRBJ1-2
v_call: TRBV6-2/TRBV6-3
d_call: -

cdr3_aa: ASSLANSGNTIY
j_call: TRBJ1-3
v_call: TRBV3-1/TRBV3-2
d_call: -

cdr3_aa: ASSSYSGQEEAF
j_call: TRBJ1-1
v_call: TRBV7-9
d_call: TRBD1

cdr3_aa: AWSAGKTQY
j_call: TRBJ2-5
v_call: TRBV30
d_call: -

cdr3_aa: ASRARQELDYGYT
j_call: TRBJ1-2
v_call: TRBV6-4
d_call: -

cdr3_aa: ASSPNRGSSYNSPLH
j_call: TRBJ1-6
v_call: TRBV5-4
d_call: TRBD1

cdr3_aa: ASSFALTSRSTDTQY
j_call: TRBJ2-3
v_call: TRBV11-2
d_call: TRBD2

cdr3_aa: ASTEGILWEGEQY
j_call: TRBJ2-7
v_call: TRBV6-5
d_call: TRBD2

cdr3_aa: ASSSLGTGMGDQPQH
j_call: TRBJ1-5
v_call: TRBV19
d_call: TRBD1

cdr3_aa: ASSSPGAEAF
j_call: TRBJ1-1
v_call: TRBV18
d_call: -

cdr3_aa: ASSEAGGGSNQPQH
j_call: TRBJ1-5
v_call: TRBV2
d_call: -

cdr3_aa: ASRLDSFDNSPLH
j_call: TRBJ1-6
v_call: TRBV5-1
d_call: -

cdr3_aa: ASSQVLGSGNTIY
j_call: TRBJ1-3
v_call: TRBV4-3
d_call: -

cdr3_aa: AISPDSVYGYT
j_call: TRBJ1-2
v_call: TRBV10-3
d_call: -

cdr3_aa: ASSGTGLANYGYT
j_call: TRBJ1-2
v_call: TRBV6-4
d_call: TRBD1

cdr3_aa: ASRRDGNYGYT
j_call: TRBJ1-2
v_call: TRBV11-2
d_call: -

cdr3_aa: ASSPGGMNTEAF
j_call: TRBJ1-1
v_call: TRBV5-1
d_call: -

cdr3_aa: ASRPHSGGAYNEQF
j_call: TRBJ2-1
v_call: TRBV10-1
d_call: TRBD2

cdr3_aa: ASRTGVNGEQY
j_call: TRBJ2-7
v_call: TRBV5-1
d_call: -

cdr3_aa: ASSETGVSLRTYNEQF
j_call: TRBJ2-1
v_call: TRBV2
d_call: -